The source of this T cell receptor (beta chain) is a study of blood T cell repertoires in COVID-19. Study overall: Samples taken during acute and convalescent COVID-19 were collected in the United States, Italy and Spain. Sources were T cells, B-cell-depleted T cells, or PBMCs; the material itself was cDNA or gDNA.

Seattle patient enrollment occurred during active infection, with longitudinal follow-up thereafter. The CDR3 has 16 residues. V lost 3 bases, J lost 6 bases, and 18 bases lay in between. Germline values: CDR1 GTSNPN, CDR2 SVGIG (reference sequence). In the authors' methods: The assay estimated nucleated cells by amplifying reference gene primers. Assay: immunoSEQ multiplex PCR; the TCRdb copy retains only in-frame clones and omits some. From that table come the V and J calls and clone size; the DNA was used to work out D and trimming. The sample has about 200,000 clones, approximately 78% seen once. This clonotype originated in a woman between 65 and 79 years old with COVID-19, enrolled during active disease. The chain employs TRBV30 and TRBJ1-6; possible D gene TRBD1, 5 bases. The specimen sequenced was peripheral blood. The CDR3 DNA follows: TGTGCCTGGAGCGTCGATCCTAGGGGCCGTAATTCACCCCTCCACTTT. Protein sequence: CAWSVDPRGRNSPLHF.